Here is one T cell receptor beta chain with its context. As yet, its antigen is unknown. This sample was included in a study of cytomegalovirus exposure and HLA in healthy donors. Profiled with immunoSEQ multiplex PCR; TCRdb holds only in-frame clones, not every one. The sample consists of about 140,000 clones, around 88% of them appearing once. General observations from the study: Specificity for CMV antigens was confirmed in vitro for a few of the CMV-associated chains.

The CDR3 is 14 amino acids. Germline-derived CDR1 and CDR2 are SGHNT and YYREEE (reference sequence). The V end lost 2 bases, the J end lost 4 bases, and 12 bases lay between the germline ends. This TCR was recovered from a woman aged 18-29 years in good health and CMV-seropositive. The chain carries TRBV5-4 and TRBJ1-1; D not certain. Sequencing used PBMCs. The CDR3 protein is CASSLEGTSTEAFF. CDR3 nucleotides: TGTGCCAGCAGCTTAGAGGGAACGAGCACTGAAGCTTTCTTT.